This T cell receptor (beta chain) was captured by sequencing in a study of cytomegalovirus exposure and HLA in healthy donors. A note on this clone: Its ends do not fully match the called genes, so a read error is possible.

This PCR relied on a set of 60 Vbeta primers and 13 Jbeta primers. Here immunoSEQ multiplex PCR was the method, and the copy in TCRdb shows in-frame clones only, minus some. This table has 150,000 or so clones, nearly 80% appearing once. This CDR3 is built from 14 residues. Germline lookup yields CDR1 SGHRS and CDR2 YFSETQ. Sequences were obtained from PBMCs. This chain connects TRBV5-1 to TRBJ2-5; tentatively, D is TRBD2 (6 bases). The clonotype originates from a man between 25 and 39 years old in good health and CMV-seropositive. The chain's CDR3 is CASSSGLHQETQYF. CDR3 sequence (DNA): TGCGCCAGCAGCTCCGGACTACACCAGGAGACCCAGTACTTC.